This T cell receptor (beta chain) was sequenced during a study of PD-1 blockade in classical Hodgkin lymphoma. Notes on the study in general: Significantly greater TCR diversity emerged by C4D1 in CD4+ cells but not CD8+ cells. Whoever responded completely had baseline diversity much like that seen in newly diagnosed patients. Undefined causes, possibly disease activity or prior therapy, underlie the repertoire differences. Healthy donors reportedly exceeded newly diagnosed patients in baseline TCR diversity.

Sequencing was performed with immunoSEQ multiplex PCR; in TCRdb, only in-frame clones are kept and a portion is missing. The table lists roughly 51,000 clones, around 76% of them singletons. Time point defined: cycle 4 day 1 (C4D1), after more than five weeks of nivolumab. Brentuximab vedotin exposure varied among the patients, all of whom had relapsed after autologous stem cell transplantation. Of note for this clone: Its antigen remains unknown.

This CDR3 region has 17 residues. Trimming shortened V by 0 bases and J by 2 bases, and 18 bases separated the two germline ends. The germline V gene has CDR1 SGHNT and CDR2 YYREEE (reference sequence). The TCR originated in a human donor with classical Hodgkin lymphoma. The sample in question was peripheral blood mononuclear cells (PBMCs), obtained before the fourth cycle of nivolumab. This rearrangement joins TRBV5-4 to TRBJ2-7; D is tentatively TRBD1 or TRBD2 (5 bases each). This CDR3 is CASSLGAGTSIAYEQYF. CDR3 coding DNA: TGTGCCAGCAGCTTGGGAGCCGGGACCTCTATAGCCTACGAGCAGTACTTC.